This TCR beta chain was retrieved from a study of blood T cell repertoires in COVID-19. Study as a whole: Some COVID-19 samples were acute and others convalescent; all came from the United States, Italy and Spain. T cells, B-cell-depleted T cells, or PBMCs supplied cDNA or gDNA.

The CDR3 runs to 17 residues. V lost 0 bases, J lost 2 bases, and 7 bases stayed unmatched. Germline V gives CDR1 LGHNA, CDR2 YSLEER. How the authors handled the data: It was from reference gene primer amplification that nucleated cell counts were estimated. Only in-frame clones appear in the TCRdb table, and some are missing; sequencing was by immunoSEQ multiplex PCR. That table gives V, J and clone size, and the DNA gave D and trimming. The data contain roughly 68,000 clones, approximately 79% of them singletons. This chain joins TRBV4-3 and TRBJ2-7; TRBD2 agrees at 10 bases. Sequences were obtained from peripheral blood. The sequence was collected from a man older than 75 with active COVID-19. Here the CDR3 DNA reads TGCGCCAGCAGCCAAGAATACCTAGCGGGGGATGCCTACGAGCAGTACTTC. This sequence encodes CASSQEYLAGDAYEQYF.